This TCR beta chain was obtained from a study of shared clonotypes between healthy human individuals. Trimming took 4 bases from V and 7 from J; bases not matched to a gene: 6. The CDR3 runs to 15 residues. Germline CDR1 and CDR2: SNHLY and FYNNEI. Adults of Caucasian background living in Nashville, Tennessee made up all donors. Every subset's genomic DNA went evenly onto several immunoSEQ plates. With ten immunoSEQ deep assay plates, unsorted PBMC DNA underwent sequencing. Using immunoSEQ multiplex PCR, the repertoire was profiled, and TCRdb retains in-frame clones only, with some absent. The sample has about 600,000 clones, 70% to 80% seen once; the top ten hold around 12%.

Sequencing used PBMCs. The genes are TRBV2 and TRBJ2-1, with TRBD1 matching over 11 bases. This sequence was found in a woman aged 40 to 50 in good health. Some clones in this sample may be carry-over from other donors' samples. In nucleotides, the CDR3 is TGTGCCAGCAGTGGGACAGGGGGCGCGGTTAATGAGCAGTTCTTC. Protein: CASSGTGGAVNEQFF. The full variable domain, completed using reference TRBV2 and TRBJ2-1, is EPEVTQTPSHQVTQMGQEVILRCVPISNHLYFYWYRQILGQKVEFLVSFYNNEISEKSEIFDDQFSVERPDGSNFTLKIRSTKLEDSAMYFCASSGTGGAVNEQFFGPGTRLTVL.